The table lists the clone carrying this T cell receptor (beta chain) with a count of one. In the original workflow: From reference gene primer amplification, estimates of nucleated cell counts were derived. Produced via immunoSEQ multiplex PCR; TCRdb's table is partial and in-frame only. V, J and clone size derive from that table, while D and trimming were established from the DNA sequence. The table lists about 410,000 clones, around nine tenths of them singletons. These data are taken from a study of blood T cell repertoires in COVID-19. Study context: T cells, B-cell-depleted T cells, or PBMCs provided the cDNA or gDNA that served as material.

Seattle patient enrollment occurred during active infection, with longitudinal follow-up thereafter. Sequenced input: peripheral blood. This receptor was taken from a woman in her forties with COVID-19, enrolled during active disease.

The CDR3 bases are TGTGCCAGCAGTTTAATCCTGGGAGGGTCAAACACCATATATTTT. Translation: CASSLILGGSNTIYF. The rearrangement joins TRBV28 to TRBJ1-3; unclear D gene. The CDR3 runs 15 residues. With 2 bases removed from V and 6 bases from J, the gap between germline ends came to 14 bases. Germline lookup yields CDR1 MDHEN and CDR2 SYDVKM. Full variable domain (outside the CDR3, taken from reference TRBV28 and TRBJ1-3): DVKVTQSSRYLVKRTGEKVFLECVQDMDHENMFWYRQDPGLGLRLIYFSYDVKMKEKGDIPEGYSVSREKKERFSLILESASTNQTSMYLCASSLILGGSNTIYFGEGSWLTVV.